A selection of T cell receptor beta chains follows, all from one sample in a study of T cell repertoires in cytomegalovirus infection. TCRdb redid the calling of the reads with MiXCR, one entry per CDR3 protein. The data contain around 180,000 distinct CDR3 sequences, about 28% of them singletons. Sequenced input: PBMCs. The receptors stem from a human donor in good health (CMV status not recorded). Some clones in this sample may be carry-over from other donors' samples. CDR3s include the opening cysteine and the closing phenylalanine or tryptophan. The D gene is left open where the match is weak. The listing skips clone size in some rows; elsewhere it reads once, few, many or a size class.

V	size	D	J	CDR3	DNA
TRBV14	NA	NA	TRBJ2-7	CASSLQGAGGYEQYF	TGTGCCAGCAGCCTTCAAGGCGCCGGTGGCTACGAGCAGTACTTC
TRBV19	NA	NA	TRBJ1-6	CASSIWDSPLHF	TGTGCCAGTAGTATATGGGATTCACCCCTCCACTTT
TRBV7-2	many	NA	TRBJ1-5	CASSLDQGPQPQHF	TGTGCCAGCAGCTTAGATCAGGGTCCGCAGCCCCAGCATTTT
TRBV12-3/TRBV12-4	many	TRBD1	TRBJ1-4	CASSPGQGNEKLFF	TGTGCCAGCAGTCCGGGACAGGGTAATGAAAAACTGTTTTTT
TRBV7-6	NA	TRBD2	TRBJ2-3	CASTLTSNTDTQYF	TGTGCCAGCACCCTGACTAGCAACACAGATACGCAGTATTTT
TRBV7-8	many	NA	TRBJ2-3	CASSQTGTSEITDTQYF	TGTGCCAGCAGCCAGACCGGAACTAGTGAAATTACAGATACGCAGTATTTT
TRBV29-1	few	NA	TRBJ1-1	CSADLLGLSNTEAFF	TGCAGCGCCGACCTCCTGGGACTCTCGAACACTGAAGCTTTCTTT
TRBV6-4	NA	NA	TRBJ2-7	CASSAESRDEQYF	TGTGCCAGCAGTGCCGAGAGTAGGGACGAGCAGTACTTC
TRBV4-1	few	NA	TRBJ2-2	CASSQYRDGQNTGELFF	TGCGCCAGCAGCCAATATCGGGACGGCCAAAACACCGGGGAGCTGTTTTTT
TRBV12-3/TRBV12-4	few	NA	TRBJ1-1	CASRDPTGMNTEAFF	TGTGCCAGCAGGGACCCGACAGGCATGAACACTGAAGCTTTCTTT
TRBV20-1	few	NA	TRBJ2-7	CSAREGGLSYEQYF	TGCAGTGCCAGGGAGGGGGGCTTGTCCTACGAGCAGTACTTC
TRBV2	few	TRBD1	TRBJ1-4	CASHLRDRVEKLFF	TGTGCCAGTCACCTCCGGGACAGGGTAGAAAAACTGTTTTTT
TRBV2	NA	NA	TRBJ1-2	CASRPSRPRDGYTF	TGTGCCAGCAGGCCCTCCCGGCCCAGGGATGGCTACACCTTC
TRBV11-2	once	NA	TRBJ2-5	CASSSPRPAGTQYF	TGTGCCAGCAGCTCCCCTAGGCCCGCCGGGACCCAGTACTTC
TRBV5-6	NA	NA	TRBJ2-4	CASSLGEIQYF	TGTGCCAGCAGCTTAGGGGAAATTCAGTACTTC
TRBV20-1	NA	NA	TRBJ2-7	CSCGPSYEQYF	TGCAGTTGCGGCCCTTCCTACGAGCAGTACTTC
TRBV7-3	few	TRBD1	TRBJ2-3	CASSLIPTGSTDTQYF	TGTGCCAGCAGCTTAATCCCGACAGGGAGCACAGATACGCAGTATTTT
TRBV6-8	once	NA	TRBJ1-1	CASSYAEGNTEAFF	TGTGCCAGCAGTTACGCTGAGGGGAATACTGAAGCTTTCTTT
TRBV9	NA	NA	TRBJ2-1	CASSVVLGGNNEQFF	TGTGCCAGCAGCGTAGTTCTGGGCGGGAACAATGAGCAGTTCTTC
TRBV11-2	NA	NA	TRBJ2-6	CASSGQFGANVLTF	TGTGCCAGCAGCGGACAGTTCGGGGCCAACGTCCTGACTTTC
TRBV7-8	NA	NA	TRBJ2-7	CASGRGVSYEQYF	TGTGCCAGCGGCAGAGGGGTCTCCTACGAGCAGTACTTC
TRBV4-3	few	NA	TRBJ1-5	CASSQEIRRGPQHF	TGCGCCAGCAGCCAAGAAATCAGGCGAGGGCCCCAGCATTTT
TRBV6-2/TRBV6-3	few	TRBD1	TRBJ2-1	CASSYLGQGDEQFF	TGTGCCAGCAGTTACCTGGGACAGGGGGATGAGCAGTTCTTC
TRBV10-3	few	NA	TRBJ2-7	CAIRRDGDYEQYF	TGTGCCATCAGGAGGGACGGAGACTACGAGCAGTACTTC
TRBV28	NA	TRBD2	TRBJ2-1	CASSFRGGRGSYNEQFF	TGTGCCAGCAGTTTTAGGGGCGGGAGGGGCTCCTACAATGAGCAGTTCTTC
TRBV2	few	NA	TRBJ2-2	CASRRSPNTGELFF	TGTGCCAGCCGCCGGAGCCCGAACACCGGGGAGCTGTTTTTT
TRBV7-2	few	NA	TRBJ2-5	CASSFNLGETQYF	TGTGCCAGCAGCTTTAACCTGGGAGAGACCCAGTACTTC
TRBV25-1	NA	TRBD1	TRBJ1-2	CASSDDRDYGYTF	TGTGCCAGCAGTGACGACAGGGACTATGGCTACACCTTC
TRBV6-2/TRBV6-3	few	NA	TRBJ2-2	CASSTFRRGNTGELFF	TGTGCCAGCAGTACTTTCCGCCGGGGAAACACCGGGGAGCTGTTTTTT
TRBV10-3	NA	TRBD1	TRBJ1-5	CAISKTGGNQPQHF	TGTGCCATCAGTAAGACAGGGGGCAATCAGCCCCAGCATTTT
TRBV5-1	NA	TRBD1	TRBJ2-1	CASSLEGQGANEQFF	TGCGCCAGCAGCTTGGAAGGTCAGGGGGCCAATGAGCAGTTCTTC
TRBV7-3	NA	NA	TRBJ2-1	CASSFDRIDEQFF	TGTGCCAGCAGCTTCGACAGGATAGATGAGCAGTTCTTC
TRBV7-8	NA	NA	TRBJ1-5	CASSLALTIGSQPQHF	TGTGCCAGCAGCTTAGCGTTAACAATAGGATCTCAGCCCCAGCATTTT
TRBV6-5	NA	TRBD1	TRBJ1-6	CASTKRGTGELDSPLHF	TGTGCCAGCACCAAACGCGGGACAGGGGAATTGGATTCACCCCTCCACTTT
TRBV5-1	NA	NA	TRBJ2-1	CASSLAPESHEQFF	TGCGCCAGCAGCTTGGCCCCCGAGAGCCATGAGCAGTTCTTC
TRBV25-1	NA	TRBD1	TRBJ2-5	CASSAPGGTQYF	TGTGCCAGCAGTGCTCCAGGGGGCACCCAGTACTTC
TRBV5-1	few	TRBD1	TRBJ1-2	CASSPQQGARSGYTF	TGCGCCAGCAGCCCACAACAGGGGGCGCGGTCTGGCTACACCTTC
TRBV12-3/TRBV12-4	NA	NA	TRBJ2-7	CASSFGSFTEQYF	TGTGCCAGCAGTTTCGGCAGCTTCACCGAGCAGTACTTC
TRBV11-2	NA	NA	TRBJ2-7	CASSPRPGPGYEQYF	TGTGCCAGCAGCCCGAGGCCAGGACCGGGCTACGAGCAGTACTTC
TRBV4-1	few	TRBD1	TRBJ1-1	CASSLSGQGSTEAFF	TGCGCCAGCAGCCTATCCGGACAGGGGAGCACTGAAGCTTTCTTT
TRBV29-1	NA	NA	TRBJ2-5	CSAWGRETQYF	TGCAGCGCTTGGGGACGAGAGACCCAGTACTTC
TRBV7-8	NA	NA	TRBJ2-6	CASSSGGTPTGGANVLTF	TGTGCCAGCAGCTCAGGAGGGACACCGACCGGCGGGGCCAACGTCCTGACTTTC
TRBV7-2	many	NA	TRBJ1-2	CASRPIYGYTF	TGTGCCAGCAGGCCTATTTATGGCTACACCTTC
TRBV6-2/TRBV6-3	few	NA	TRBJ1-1	CASNDWTENTEAFF	TGTGCCAGCAATGATTGGACAGAGAACACTGAAGCTTTCTTT
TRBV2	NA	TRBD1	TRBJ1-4	CASSLGQGASGEKLFF	TGTGCCAGCAGTTTGGGACAGGGGGCTAGTGGTGAAAAACTGTTTTTT
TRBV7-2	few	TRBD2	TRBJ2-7	CASSLRTSATYEQYF	TGTGCCAGCAGCTTAAGGACTAGCGCGACCTACGAGCAGTACTTC
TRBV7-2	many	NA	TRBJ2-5	CASSPLSGLQETQYF	TGTGCCAGCAGCCCTCTTTCTGGACTGCAAGAGACCCAGTACTTC
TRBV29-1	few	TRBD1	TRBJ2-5	CSVEDRVGRETQYF	TGCAGCGTTGAGGACAGGGTGGGGAGAGAGACCCAGTACTTC
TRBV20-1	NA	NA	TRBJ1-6	CSARGVGQRHSPLHF	TGCAGTGCTAGGGGGGTGGGACAAAGACATTCACCCCTCCACTTT
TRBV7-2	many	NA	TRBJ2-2	CASRLSGALNTGELFF	TGTGCCAGCAGACTATCAGGGGCTCTCAACACCGGGGAGCTGTTTTTT
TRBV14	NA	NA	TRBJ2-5	CASSHRSQRETQYF	TGTGCCAGCAGCCACCGGTCCCAGCGGGAGACCCAGTACTTC
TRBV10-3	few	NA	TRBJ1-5	CAISQLGGSQPQHF	TGTGCCATCAGCCAGTTGGGGGGCTCTCAGCCCCAGCATTTT
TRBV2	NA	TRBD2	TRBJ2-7	CASRGTSGGEYF	TGTGCCAGCCGGGGGACCTCGGGGGGAGAGTACTTC
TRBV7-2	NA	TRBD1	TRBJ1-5	CASSADRVVQPQHF	TGTGCCAGCAGTGCGGACAGGGTAGTTCAGCCCCAGCATTTT